This section outlines one T cell receptor beta chain sequence together with its context. Germline V lookup: CDR1 MDHEN, CDR2 SYDVKM. The CDR3 loop spans 15 amino acids. The V and J ends lost 6 bases and 8 bases respectively, with 22 bases between them. Profiled with immunoSEQ multiplex PCR; TCRdb holds only in-frame clones, not every one. The table records around 80,000 clones, approximately 95% of them present only once. The data are from a study of T cell changes during pregnancy in multiple sclerosis. The rearrangement uses TRBV28 and TRBJ2-5, with D possibly matching TRBD2 (6 bases). This TCR was recovered from a female donor in good health, enrolled as a control in a pregnancy study. The starting material was peripheral blood, obtained in the second trimester of pregnancy. CDR3 residues: CASSPRDSHKITQYF. The DNA of the CDR3 is TGTGCCAGCAGCCCTCGGGACTCCCACAAGATTACCCAGTACTTC.